The following is a T cell receptor (beta chain) sequence with its context. Antigen: not known. Repertoires were generated with immunoSEQ multiplex PCR, while TCRdb's copy carries only in-frame clones and drops some. The sample lists roughly 300,000 clones, roughly 87% occurring once. This entry belongs to a study of cytomegalovirus exposure and HLA in healthy donors. Study-wide results and caveats: The study flagged some 170 TCR beta chains as cytomegalovirus-associated. Testing in vitro showed a few CMV-associated chains specific for CMV antigens.

The study drew the donors from its approximately 120-subject validation cohort, separate from the roughly 700-subject first cohort. Germline V gene data show CDR1 as MGHDK and CDR2 as SYGVNS. Trimming removed 6 bases from V and 4 bases from J; junction bases left unmatched: 6. The CDR3 has 16 residues. The rearrangement uses TRBV25-1 and TRBJ2-2, with 12 bases fitting TRBD1. The sequence derives from a woman in her twenties or thirties in good health and CMV-seropositive. The sample taken for sequencing was PBMCs. The CDR3 DNA follows: TGTGCCAGCAGCTCGGGGACAGGGGGCAGCACCGGGGAGCTGTTTTTT. Translation: CASSSGTGGSTGELFF.